The entry below describes one TCR beta chain. It has no known antigen specificity. Qualities for individual bases were not recorded, and no much larger clone is one base off. TCRbeta CDR3 regions were amplified from genomic DNA using the immunoSEQ Assay, a bias-controlled multiplex PCR. The published analysis was carried out like this. Within the assay, amplification of reference gene primers was used to estimate how many nucleated cells each sample contained. To quantify the absolute abundance of each unique TCRbeta CDR3 rearrangement, sequence reads were collapsed and filtered. For each sample, productive Simpson clonality was calculated as the square root of Simpson's diversity index over productive rearrangements. TCRdb provides this immuneACCESS table in a form limited to in-frame rearrangements. Some clones are lacking; in checked studies, under half of them reflect an unresolved V gene, and why the rest are absent is not known. The V and J calls and clone size come from that table; D and trimming were worked out from the DNA. The sample data list 95,000 to 120,000 clones, and over 80% of these were observed just once. Clones ranked in the top ten supply just over 4% of the sample.

Collaborating institutions collected whole blood in K2EDTA tubes following their own protocols. Collaborator samples were shipped for TCRbeta analysis as frozen whole blood, isolated PBMCs, or DNA extracted from either sample type. V and J are trimmed by 5 bases and 4 bases, and the gene matches miss 10 bases of the junction. CDR1 and CDR2, per the germline V gene (reference sequence), are SEHNR and FQNEAQ. Taken from cysteine to phenylalanine, the CDR3 has 15 residues. Only the CDR3 part of the read is kept: 45 bases, read in frame from the first base. The sample belongs to a study of blood T cell repertoires in COVID-19 (dated by TCRdb to between 2020 and 2021). For the wider study: Samples from collaborators originated in the United States, Italy and Spain and spanned both the acute and convalescent phases of COVID-19. Samples came from the ongoing ImmuneRACE study (first 160 participants) plus 1,254 subjects from 6 global collaborators. The dataset comprised deeply sampled blood TCRbeta repertoires from subjects exposed to, actively infected with, or recovered from COVID-19. Where available, HLA class I and class II types were obtained from metadata supplied by the sample provider rather than from assay-based typing. The prospective study material was composed of cDNA or gDNA derived from T cells, B-cell-depleted T cells, or PBMCs. The repertoires were released in a freely available public database meant as a resource for research on the immune response to SARS-CoV-2. A de-identified subject ID, COVID-19 status, age in years and sex were almost always included in the sample metadata. The study at large found these results: The amount of clinical and demographic metadata varied by source and participant and was provided uncurated.

The V and J genes are TRBV7-9 and TRBJ1-2, with TRBD1 matching 7 junction bases. This receptor was taken from a woman aged 70-85 years with acute or convalescent COVID-19. Sequencing input: peripheral blood. The sequenced DNA is TGTGCCAGCAGCACCCTGGAGGGGGCGGCCTATGGCTACACCTTC. Its product reads: CASSTLEGAAYGYTF.